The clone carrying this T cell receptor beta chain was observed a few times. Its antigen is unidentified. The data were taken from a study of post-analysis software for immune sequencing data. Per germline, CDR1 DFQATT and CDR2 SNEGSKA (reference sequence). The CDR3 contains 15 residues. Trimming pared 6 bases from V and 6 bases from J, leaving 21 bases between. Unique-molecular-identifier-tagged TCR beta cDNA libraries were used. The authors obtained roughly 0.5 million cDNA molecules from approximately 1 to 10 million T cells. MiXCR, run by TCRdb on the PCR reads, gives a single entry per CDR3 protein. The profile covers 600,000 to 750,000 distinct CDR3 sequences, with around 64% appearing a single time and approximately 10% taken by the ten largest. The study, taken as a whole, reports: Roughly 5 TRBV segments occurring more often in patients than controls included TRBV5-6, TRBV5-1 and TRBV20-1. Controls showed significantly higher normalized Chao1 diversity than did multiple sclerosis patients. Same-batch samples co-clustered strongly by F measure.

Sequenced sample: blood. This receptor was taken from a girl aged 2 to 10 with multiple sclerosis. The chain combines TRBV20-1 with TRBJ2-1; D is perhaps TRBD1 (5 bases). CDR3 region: CSALRMGLVGNEQFF. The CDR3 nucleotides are TGCAGTGCCCTCCGGATGGGGCTTGTTGGCAATGAGCAGTTCTTC.